This is a list of T cell receptor beta chains from one sample in a study of cytomegalovirus exposure and HLA in healthy donors. Profiled with immunoSEQ multiplex PCR; TCRdb holds only in-frame clones, not every one. The sample yields roughly 150,000 clones, about 80% seen once. The sample was PBMCs. These receptors originate from a woman between 35 and 50 years old in good health and CMV-seronegative. Both conserved end residues are part of each CDR3. The order of the fields is clone size, J gene, D gene, V gene, CDR3 protein, CDR3 DNA. The D gene is left open where the match is weak. Clone sizes are given selectively: once, few, many, or a class where the clone is expanded.

.	TRBJ2-3	.	TRBV6-1	CASSGTSWSDTQYF	TGTGCCAGCAGCGGTACTAGCTGGTCGGATACGCAGTATTTT
once	TRBJ2-7	.	TRBV30	CAWSFVESEQYF	TGTGCCTGGAGTTTCGTTGAGTCCGAGCAGTACTTC
.	TRBJ2-1	TRBD2	TRBV5-1	CASSLGLANYNEQFF	TGCGCCAGCAGCCTGGGACTAGCGAACTACAATGAGCAGTTCTTC
.	TRBJ2-3	.	TRBV28	CARLDSSTDTQYF	TGTGCCAGGCTGGACAGTAGCACAGATACGCAGTATTTT
.	TRBJ2-7	TRBD2	TRBV6-6	CASSIRGTSHEQYF	TGTGCCAGCAGTATACGAGGGACTAGCCACGAGCAGTACTTC
.	TRBJ2-7	.	TRBV6-5	CASSTLTSGSYEQYF	TGTGCCAGCAGTACCCTGACTAGTGGCTCCTACGAGCAGTACTTC
.	TRBJ2-2	TRBD1	TRBV9	CASSATGVSTGELFF	TGTGCCAGCAGCGCGACAGGGGTGAGCACCGGGGAGCTGTTTTTT
few	TRBJ2-7	TRBD2	TRBV7-3	CASSLKASGEAEQYF	TGTGCCAGCAGCTTAAAGGCTAGCGGGGAGGCCGAGCAGTACTTC
.	TRBJ1-1	TRBD1	TRBV4-2	CASSQELRTGKAFF	TGTGCCAGCAGCCAAGAACTGAGGACAGGGAAAGCTTTCTTT
.	TRBJ1-6	.	TRBV10-3	CASNRVGFNSPLHF	TGTGCCTCCAACAGGGTGGGATTTAATTCACCCCTCCACTTT
.	TRBJ2-1	.	TRBV9	CASSVIGGVSPHEQFF	TGTGCCAGCAGCGTAATCGGCGGGGTCTCACCCCATGAGCAGTTCTTC
.	TRBJ2-5	.	TRBV13	CASSLSPKQETQYF	TGTGCCAGCAGTCTTAGCCCGAAACAAGAGACCCAGTACTTC
.	TRBJ2-4	.	TRBV28	CASSPESGRSQYF	TGTGCCAGCAGCCCCGAGTCTGGGCGCAGTCAGTACTTC
.	TRBJ1-2	TRBD1	TRBV11-2	CASSTTGGGYTF	TGTGCCAGCAGCACGACAGGGGGCGGCTACACCTTC
.	TRBJ2-2	TRBD1	TRBV6-1	CASSATGTAFYTGELFF	TGTGCCAGCAGTGCTACCGGGACAGCGTTTTACACCGGGGAGCTGTTTTTT
.	TRBJ2-7	.	TRBV13	CASSLQRAYEQYF	TGTGCCAGCAGCTTACAGCGGGCCTACGAGCAGTACTTC
.	TRBJ2-7	TRBD1	TRBV6-1	CASSEAAGTGFYEQYF	TGTGCCAGCAGTGAAGCGGCCGGGACAGGTTTTTACGAGCAGTACTTC
few	TRBJ2-1	TRBD1	TRBV2	CASSAGTGEYNEQFF	TGTGCCAGCAGTGCCGGGACAGGGGAATACAATGAGCAGTTCTTC
.	TRBJ2-2	.	TRBV11-2	CASSRHRIATTGELFF	TGTGCCAGCAGCCGACATAGGATAGCGACCACCGGGGAGCTGTTTTTT
.	TRBJ2-2	TRBD1	TRBV4-3	CASSHRTGPNTGELFF	TGCGCCAGCAGCCACCGGACAGGACCGAACACCGGGGAGCTGTTTTTT
.	TRBJ2-7	.	TRBV2	CASSEALGSRGYEQYF	TGTGCCAGCAGTGAAGCGCTTGGCAGCAGGGGATACGAGCAGTACTTC
.	TRBJ1-6	.	TRBV27	CASSLPNSPLHF	TGTGCCAGCAGTTTACCAAATTCACCCCTCCACTTT
.	TRBJ1-2	TRBD1	TRBV4-1	CASSQPQGARYGYTF	TGCGCCAGCAGCCAGCCACAGGGGGCGCGCTATGGCTACACCTTC
.	TRBJ1-1	.	TRBV5-1	CASSLVGERGTEAFF	TGCGCCAGCAGCTTGGTTGGGGAACGGGGAACTGAAGCTTTCTTT
.	TRBJ2-1	.	TRBV19	CASTTGGGDEQFF	TGTGCCAGTACAACAGGGGGAGGGGATGAGCAGTTCTTC
.	TRBJ1-6	.	TRBV21-1	CASSTCGGGPTQGSYNSPLHF	TGTGCCAGCAGCACCTGCGGAGGGGGCCCCACCCAGGGCTCCTATAATTCACCCCTCCACTTT
.	TRBJ1-2	.	TRBV4-3	CASSQDWPGWNGYTF	TGCGCCAGCAGCCAAGATTGGCCAGGGTGGAATGGCTACACCTTC
.	TRBJ1-1	.	TRBV7-8	CASSLAYSGPRAFF	TGTGCCAGCAGCTTAGCGTATAGCGGCCCGAGGGCTTTCTTT
.	TRBJ2-3	.	TRBV29-1	CSGAASRADTQYF	TGCAGCGGGGCGGCGTCGAGGGCAGATACGCAGTATTTT
.	TRBJ2-7	.	TRBV11-3	CASSLKRDKREQYF	TGTGCCAGCAGCTTAAAGCGGGACAAGCGAGAGCAGTACTTC
once	TRBJ2-1	.	TRBV11-2	CASRKGRGKTNEQFF	TGTGCCAGCAGAAAGGGAAGGGGGAAAACCAATGAGCAGTTCTTC
.	TRBJ2-1	.	TRBV18	CASSPFSGGGDEQFF	TGTGCCAGCTCACCTTTCAGTGGGGGAGGCGATGAGCAGTTCTTC